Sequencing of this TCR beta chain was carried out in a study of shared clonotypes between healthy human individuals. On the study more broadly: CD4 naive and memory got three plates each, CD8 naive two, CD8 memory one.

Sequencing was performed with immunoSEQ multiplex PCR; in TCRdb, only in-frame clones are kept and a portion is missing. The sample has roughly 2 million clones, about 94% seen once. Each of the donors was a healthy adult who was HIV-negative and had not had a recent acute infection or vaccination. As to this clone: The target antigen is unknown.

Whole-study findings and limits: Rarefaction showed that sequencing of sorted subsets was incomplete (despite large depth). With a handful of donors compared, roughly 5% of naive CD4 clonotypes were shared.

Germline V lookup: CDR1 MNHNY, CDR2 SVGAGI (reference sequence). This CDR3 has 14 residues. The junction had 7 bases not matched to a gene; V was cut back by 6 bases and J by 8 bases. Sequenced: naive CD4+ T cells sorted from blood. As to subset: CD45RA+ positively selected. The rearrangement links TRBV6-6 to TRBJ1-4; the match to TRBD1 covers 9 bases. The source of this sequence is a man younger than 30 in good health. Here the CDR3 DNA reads TGTGCCAGCAGCATAAGACAGGGGGGGGAAAAACTGTTTTTT. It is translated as CASSIRQGGEKLFF.